Sequencing of this TCR beta chain was carried out in a study of cytomegalovirus exposure and HLA in healthy donors. The study, taken as a whole, reports: In an earlier analysis, most TCR beta V segments were productive about 87% or about 30% of the time. Highly shared variants forming one cluster were likely a sequencing artifact. Researchers had no immune exposure information except CMV serostatus available. A missense DCLRE1C variant was associated with V- and J-gene trimming of TCR beta chains in a later analysis, and an independent cohort replicated the association.

This clone came up a few times. Its specificity is unknown. J gave up 5 bases and V 3 bases, and 10 bases lay outside the gene matches. Germline lookup yields CDR1 SGDLS and CDR2 YYNGEE. The CDR3 covers 16 residues. Primers for the PCR totalled 60 Vbeta and 13 Jbeta. TCRdb's copy holds only in-frame clones and misses some; the assay was immunoSEQ multiplex PCR. The data contain more than 150,000 clones, about 72% of them singletons. This TCR was recovered from a male donor in good health and CMV-seronegative. Sequenced material: PBMCs. The V and J genes are TRBV9 and TRBJ2-1; 8 positions agree with TRBD2. The CDR3 here is CASSAGGTSGHNEQFF. The CDR3 DNA follows: TGTGCCAGCAGCGCGGGGGGAACTAGCGGACACAATGAGCAGTTCTTC.